This TCR beta chain was observed in a study of cytomegalovirus exposure and HLA in healthy donors. Study summary: The 100 to 150 validation repertoires and the 650 to 850 first-cohort repertoires shared a platform, a later analysis reported.

Sequencing was performed with immunoSEQ multiplex PCR; in TCRdb, only in-frame clones are kept and a portion is missing. Of about 160,000 clones in the sample, roughly 83% were seen once. Study results and caveats: Most TCR sequences were seen very rarely across donors, but some public TCRs occurred in many. In vitro checks showed that three CMV-associated chains really do target CMV antigens.

Regarding this clone: Its antigen is as yet unknown.

Looked up from germline, CDR1 is SGHVS and CDR2 is FNYEAQ. The CDR3 is 15 residues long. V was clipped by 6 bases and J by 2 bases, with 13 bases between them. The V call is TRBV7-6, the J call TRBJ2-2; the D gene is possibly TRBD1 (6 bases). The receptor was isolated from a young man in good health and CMV-seropositive. The sample consisted of PBMCs. DNA of the CDR3: TGTGCCAGCAGGCCCGGGACACACAACACCGGGGAGCTGTTTTTT. As protein: CASRPGTHNTGELFF.